This TCR beta chain came from a study of blood T cell repertoires in COVID-19. This CDR3 spans 15 amino acids. Trimming at V came to 0 bases and at J to 4 bases, leaving 5 bases not matched to a gene. Germline lookup yields CDR1 SGHRS and CDR2 YFSETQ. Sequencing was performed with immunoSEQ multiplex PCR; in TCRdb, only in-frame clones are kept and a portion is missing. The sample consists of over 300,000 clones, more than 70% of them appearing once. The receptor was derived from a man aged 18 to 29 who had recovered from COVID-19. V and J are TRBV5-1 and TRBJ1-1; 8 bases match TRBD1. The material sequenced was peripheral blood. CDR3 region: CASSLGHTGGTEAFF. The CDR3 DNA reads as TGCGCCAGCAGCTTGGGACACACAGGGGGCACTGAAGCTTTCTTT.